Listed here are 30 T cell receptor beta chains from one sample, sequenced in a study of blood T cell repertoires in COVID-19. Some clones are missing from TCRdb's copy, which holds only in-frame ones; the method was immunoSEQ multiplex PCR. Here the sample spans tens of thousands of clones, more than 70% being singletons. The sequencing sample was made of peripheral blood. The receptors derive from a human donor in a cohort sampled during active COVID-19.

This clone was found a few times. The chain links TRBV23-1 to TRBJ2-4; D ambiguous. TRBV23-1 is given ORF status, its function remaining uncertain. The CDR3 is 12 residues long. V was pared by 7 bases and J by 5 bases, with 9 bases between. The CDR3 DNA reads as TGCGCCAGCATCGGCGGAGAAAACATTCAGTACTTC. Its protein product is CASIGGENIQYF.

CDR3 protein: CASSPAGRGTGELFF. The DNA of the CDR3 is TGCGCCAGCAGCCCCGCCGGCAGGGGGACCGGGGAGCTGTTTTTT. This sequence joins TRBV5-1 and TRBJ2-2; 7 nucleotides agree with TRBD1. The length of the CDR3 is 15 residues. Trimming cost V 4 bases and J 5 bases; bases outside gene matches: 8. The germline V gene has CDR1 SGHRS and CDR2 YFSETQ.

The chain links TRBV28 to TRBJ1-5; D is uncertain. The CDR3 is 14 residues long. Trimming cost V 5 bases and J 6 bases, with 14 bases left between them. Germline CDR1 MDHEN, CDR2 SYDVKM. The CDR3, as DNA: TGTGCCAGCAGTACCGGGGAGGGAGGTCAGCCCCAGCATTTT. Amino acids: CASSTGEGGQPQHF.

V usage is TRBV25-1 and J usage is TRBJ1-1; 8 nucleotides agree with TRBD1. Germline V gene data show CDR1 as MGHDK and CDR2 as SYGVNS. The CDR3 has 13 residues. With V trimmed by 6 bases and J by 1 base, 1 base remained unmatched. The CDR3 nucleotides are TGTGCCAGCAGAGACAGGGGGAACACTGAAGCTTTCTTT. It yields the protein CASRDRGNTEAFF.

In DNA form, the CDR3 reads TGTGCCAGCAGTCGGGACAGGGCCTCGGGCTACACCTTC. Translating it yields CASSRDRASGYTF. V is TRBV2 and J is TRBJ1-2; 9 nucleotides line up with TRBD1. Germline CDR1 is SNHLY and CDR2 is FYNNEI. Trimming cost V 5 bases and J 8 bases; bases outside gene matches: 6. The CDR3 loop spans 13 amino acids.

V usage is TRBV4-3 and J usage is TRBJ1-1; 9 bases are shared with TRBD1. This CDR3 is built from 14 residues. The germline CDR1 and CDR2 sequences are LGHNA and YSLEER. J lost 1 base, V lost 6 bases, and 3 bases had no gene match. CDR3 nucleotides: TGCGCCAGCAGTCCGGGACAGGGGAACACTGAAGCTTTCTTT. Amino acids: CASSPGQGNTEAFF.

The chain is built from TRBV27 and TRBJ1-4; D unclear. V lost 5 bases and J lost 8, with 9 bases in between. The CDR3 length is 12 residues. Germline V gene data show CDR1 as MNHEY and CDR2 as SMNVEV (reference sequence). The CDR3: CASSNYPEKLFF. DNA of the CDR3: TGTGCCAGCAGTAATTATCCCGAAAAACTGTTTTTT.

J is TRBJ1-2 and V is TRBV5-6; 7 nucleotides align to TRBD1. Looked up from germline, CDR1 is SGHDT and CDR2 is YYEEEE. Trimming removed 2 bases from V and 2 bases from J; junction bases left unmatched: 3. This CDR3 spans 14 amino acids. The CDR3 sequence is CASSLKGQNYGYTF. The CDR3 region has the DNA TGTGCCAGCAGCTTAAAGGGACAGAACTATGGCTACACCTTC.

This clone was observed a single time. CDR3 loop: CASSPSRNRVGSYEQYF. CDR3 bases: TGTGCCAGCTCACCGTCTAGGAACAGGGTAGGTTCCTACGAGCAGTACTTC. The chain links TRBV18 to TRBJ2-7; a possible D gene is TRBD1 (6 bases). Looked up from germline, CDR1 is KGHSH and CDR2 is LQKENI. The length of the CDR3 is 17 residues. The ends were cut back, 3 bases at V and 1 base at J, with 19 bases in the middle. Drawing the rest from reference TRBV18 and TRBJ2-7, the complete variable domain is NAGVMQNPRHLVRRRGQEARLRCSPMKGHSHVYWYRQLPEEGLKFMVYLQKENIIDESGMPKERFSAEFPKEGPSILRIQQVVRGDSAAYFCASSPSRNRVGSYEQYFGPGTRLTVT.

The CDR3 region is CASSSGALQETQYF. In DNA, the CDR3 is TGTGCCAGCAGCTCTGGGGCACTCCAAGAGACCCAGTACTTC. The V and J genes are TRBV7-7 and TRBJ2-5; a weak D match, TRBD1 (5 bases). The CDR3 runs to 14 residues. Germline-derived CDR1 and CDR2 are SSHAT and FNYEAQ (reference sequence). Trimming shortened V by 4 bases and J by 1 base, and 10 bases separated the two germline ends.

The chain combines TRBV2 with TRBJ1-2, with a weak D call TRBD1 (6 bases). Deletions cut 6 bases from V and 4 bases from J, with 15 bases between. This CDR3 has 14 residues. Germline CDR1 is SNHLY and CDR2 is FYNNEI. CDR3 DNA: TGTGCCAGCAGCCCCTCAACAGGGAGCTATGGCTACACCTTC. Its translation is CASSPSTGSYGYTF.

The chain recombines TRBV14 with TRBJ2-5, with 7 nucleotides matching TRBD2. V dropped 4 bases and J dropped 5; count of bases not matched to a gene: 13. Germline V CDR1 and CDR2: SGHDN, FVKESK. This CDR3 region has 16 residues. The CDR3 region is CASSRPVGGPRETQYF. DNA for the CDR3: TGTGCCAGCAGCCGTCCCGTGGGAGGGCCACGGGAGACCCAGTACTTC. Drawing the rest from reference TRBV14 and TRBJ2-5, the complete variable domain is EAGVTQFPSHSVIEKGQTVTLRCDPISGHDNLYWYRRVMGKEIKFLLHFVKESKQDESGMPNNRFLAERTGGTYSTLKVQPAELEDSGVYFCASSRPVGGPRETQYFGPGTRLLVL.

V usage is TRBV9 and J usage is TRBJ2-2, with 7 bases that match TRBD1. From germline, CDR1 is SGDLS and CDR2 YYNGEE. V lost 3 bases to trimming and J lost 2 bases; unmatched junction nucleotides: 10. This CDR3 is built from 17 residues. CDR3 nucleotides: TGTGCCAGCAGCGCCCGCCGACAGGGTCTCAACACCGGGGAGCTGTTTTTT. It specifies CASSARRQGLNTGELFF.

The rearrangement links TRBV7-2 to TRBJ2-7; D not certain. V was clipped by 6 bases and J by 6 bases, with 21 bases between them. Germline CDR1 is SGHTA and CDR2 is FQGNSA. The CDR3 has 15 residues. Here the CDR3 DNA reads TGTGCCAGCAGTTTCTCTTTGCGGTCGAGGAGCGAGCAGTACTTC. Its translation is CASSFSLRSRSEQYF.

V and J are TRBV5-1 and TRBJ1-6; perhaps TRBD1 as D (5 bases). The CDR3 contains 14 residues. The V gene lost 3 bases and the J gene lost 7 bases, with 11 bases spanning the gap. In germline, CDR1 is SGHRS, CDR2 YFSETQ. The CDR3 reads CASSSGGGNSPLHF. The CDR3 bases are TGCGCCAGCAGCTCGGGGGGGGGAAATTCACCCCTCCACTTT.

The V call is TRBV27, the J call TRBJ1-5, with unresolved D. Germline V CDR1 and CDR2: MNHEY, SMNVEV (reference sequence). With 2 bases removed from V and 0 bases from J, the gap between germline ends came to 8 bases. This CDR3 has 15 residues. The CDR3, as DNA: TGTGCCAGCAGTTTAAACAGCTTTAGCAATCAGCCCCAGCATTTT. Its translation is CASSLNSFSNQPQHF.

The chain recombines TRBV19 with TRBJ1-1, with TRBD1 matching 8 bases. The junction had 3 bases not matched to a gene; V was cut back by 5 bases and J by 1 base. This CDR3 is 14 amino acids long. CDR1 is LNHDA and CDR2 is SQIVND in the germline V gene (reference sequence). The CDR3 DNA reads TGTGCCAGTAGTTTGGACAGGGCGAACACTGAAGCTTTCTTT. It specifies CASSLDRANTEAFF.

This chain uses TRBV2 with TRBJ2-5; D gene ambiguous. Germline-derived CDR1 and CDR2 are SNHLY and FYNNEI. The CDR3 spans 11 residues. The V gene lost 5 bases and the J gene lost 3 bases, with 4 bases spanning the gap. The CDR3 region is CASSIKETQYF. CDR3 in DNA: TGTGCCAGCAGTATAAAAGAGACCCAGTACTTC.

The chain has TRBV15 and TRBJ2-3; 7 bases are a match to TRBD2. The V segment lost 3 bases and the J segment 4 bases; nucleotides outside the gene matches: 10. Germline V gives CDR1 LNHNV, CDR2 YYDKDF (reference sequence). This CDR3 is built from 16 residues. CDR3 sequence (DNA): TGTGCCACCAGCAGTTATCGGGCGGGAGCGGCAGATACGCAGTATTTT. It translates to CATSSYRAGAADTQYF.

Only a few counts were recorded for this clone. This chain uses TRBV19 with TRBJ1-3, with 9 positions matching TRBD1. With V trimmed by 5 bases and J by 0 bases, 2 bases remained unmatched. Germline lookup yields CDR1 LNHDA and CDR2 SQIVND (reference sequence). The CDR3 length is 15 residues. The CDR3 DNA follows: TGTGCCAGTAGTGTGGGACAGGGCTCTGGAAACACCATATATTTT. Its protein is CASSVGQGSGNTIYF.

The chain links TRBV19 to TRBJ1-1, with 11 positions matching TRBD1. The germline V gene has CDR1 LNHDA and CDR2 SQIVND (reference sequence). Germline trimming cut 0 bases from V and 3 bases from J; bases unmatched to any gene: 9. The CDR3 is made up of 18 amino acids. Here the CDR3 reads CASSIDHPGTGGDTEAFF. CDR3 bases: TGTGCCAGTAGTATAGACCACCCAGGGACAGGGGGAGACACTGAAGCTTTCTTT.

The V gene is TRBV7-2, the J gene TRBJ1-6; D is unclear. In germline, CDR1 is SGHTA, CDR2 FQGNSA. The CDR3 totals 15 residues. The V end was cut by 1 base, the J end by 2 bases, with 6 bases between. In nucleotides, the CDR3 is TGTGCCAGCAGCTTAGACACCACCTATAATTCACCCCTCCACTTT. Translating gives CASSLDTTYNSPLHF.

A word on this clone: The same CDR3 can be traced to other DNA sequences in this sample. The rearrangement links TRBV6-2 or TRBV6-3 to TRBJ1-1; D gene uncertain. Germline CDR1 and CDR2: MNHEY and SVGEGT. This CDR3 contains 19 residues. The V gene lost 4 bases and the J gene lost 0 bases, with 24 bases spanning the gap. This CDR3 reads CASSLRHLWRGGMNTEAFF. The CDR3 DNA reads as TGTGCCAGCAGTTTGAGACATCTTTGGCGCGGAGGAATGAACACTGAAGCTTTCTTT.

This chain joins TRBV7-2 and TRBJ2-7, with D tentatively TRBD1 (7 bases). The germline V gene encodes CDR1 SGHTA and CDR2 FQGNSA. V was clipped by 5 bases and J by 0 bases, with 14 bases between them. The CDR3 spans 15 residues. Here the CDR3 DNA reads TGTGCCAGCAGCCAAAGGGGGCGGGGCTCCTACGAGCAGTACTTC. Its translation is CASSQRGRGSYEQYF.

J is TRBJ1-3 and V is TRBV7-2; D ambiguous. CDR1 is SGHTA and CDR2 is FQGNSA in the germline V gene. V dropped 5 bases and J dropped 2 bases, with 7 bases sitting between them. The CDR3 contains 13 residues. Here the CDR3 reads CASSPNTGNTIYF. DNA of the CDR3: TGTGCCAGCAGCCCTAATACTGGAAACACCATATATTTT.

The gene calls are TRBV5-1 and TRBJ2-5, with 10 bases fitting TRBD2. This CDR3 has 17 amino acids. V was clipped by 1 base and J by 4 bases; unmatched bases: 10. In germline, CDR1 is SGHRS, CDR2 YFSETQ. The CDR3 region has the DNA TGCGCCAGCAGCTTGCCCCCTAGCGGGAGAAGGGCAGAGACCCAGTACTTC. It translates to CASSLPPSGRRAETQYF.

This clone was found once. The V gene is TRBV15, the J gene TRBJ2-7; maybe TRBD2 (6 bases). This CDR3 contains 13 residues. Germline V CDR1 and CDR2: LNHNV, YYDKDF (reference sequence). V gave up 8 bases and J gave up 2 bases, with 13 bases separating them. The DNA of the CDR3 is TGTGCCACCGGTGGAGGGAGAACCTACGAGCAGTACTTC. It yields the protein CATGGGRTYEQYF.

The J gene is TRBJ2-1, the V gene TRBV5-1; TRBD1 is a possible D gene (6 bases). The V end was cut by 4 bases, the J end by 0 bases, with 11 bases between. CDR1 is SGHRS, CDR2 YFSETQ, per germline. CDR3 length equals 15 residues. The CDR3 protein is CASSQARGSYNEQFF. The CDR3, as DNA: TGCGCCAGCAGCCAAGCCAGGGGCTCCTACAATGAGCAGTTCTTC.

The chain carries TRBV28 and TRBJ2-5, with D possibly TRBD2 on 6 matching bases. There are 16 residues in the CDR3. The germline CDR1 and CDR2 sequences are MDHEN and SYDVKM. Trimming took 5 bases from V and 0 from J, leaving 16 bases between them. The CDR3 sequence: CASSVIGREYQETQYF. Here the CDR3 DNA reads TGTGCCAGCAGTGTTATCGGACGGGAGTACCAAGAGACCCAGTACTTC.

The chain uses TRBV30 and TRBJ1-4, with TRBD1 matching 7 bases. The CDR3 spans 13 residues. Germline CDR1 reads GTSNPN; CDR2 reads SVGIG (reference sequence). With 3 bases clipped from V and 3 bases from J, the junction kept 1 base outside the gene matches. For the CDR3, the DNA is TGTGCCTGGAGGGGGACAGCTAATGAAAAACTGTTTTTT. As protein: CAWRGTANEKLFF.